This T cell receptor (beta chain) was found in a study of T-cell memory formation after mild COVID-19. The CDR3 has 18 residues. TCRdb analysed the 5' RACE reads with MiXCR anew, one entry per CDR3 protein. The sample has tens of thousands of distinct CDR3 sequences; approximately 7% are singletons. This clonotype was obtained from an adult woman who had mild COVID-19 (a few samples of this study predate the infection). Cell type and time point are not known. Specimen: PBMCs or a T cell subset sorted from them (not recorded which). The chain links TRBV21-1 to TRBJ1-1. TRBV21-1 is marked as a pseudogene. The CDR3 sequence: CASSKGGREGIQNTEAFF. CDR3 DNA sequence: TGTGCCAGCAGCAAAGGGGGGAGGGAGGGCATCCAAAACACTGAAGCTTTCTTT.